The sample holds many counts of the clone carrying this T cell receptor (beta chain). Antigen unknown. Researchers took RNA transcripts and amplified the TCR beta CDR3 regions from them. The HTBI primer set was used in a first-round RT-PCR of the TCR CDR3. TCRdb analysed the multiplex PCR reads with MiXCR anew, one entry per CDR3 protein. The profile shows 490,000 or so distinct CDR3 sequences, about 16% of them singletons. Exclusion followed for patients with uncontrolled infection, other autoimmune disease, pregnancy or lactation. V was trimmed by 6 bases and J by 0 bases, leaving 11 bases between them. The CDR3 runs to 14 residues. The data originate from a study of T cells in Graves' hyperthyroidism and ophthalmopathy. Whole-study results and caveats: The majority of expanded thyroid clonotypes above 0.001 also appeared in blood.

This clonotype was sampled from a woman in her twenties or thirties with Graves' ophthalmopathy. Input material: blood. The genes are TRBV12-3 or TRBV12-4 and TRBJ2-5, with a possible D match to TRBD1 (5 bases). The CDR3 DNA follows: TGTGCCAGCAGACGCGACAGTTACCAAGAGACCCAGTACTTC. It is translated as CASRRDSYQETQYF.